Following are 2 T cell receptor beta chains from one sample sequenced in a study of shared clonotypes between healthy human individuals. The naive CD8 population came from CD45RO-negative cells selected for CCR7, without terminally differentiated effector memory CD45RA+ cells. TCRdb's table, derived via immunoSEQ multiplex PCR, lists solely in-frame clones and lacks some. This sample has under 600,000 clones; 95% to 98% occur once, and the top ten carry less than 0.35%. Sequenced input: naive CD8+ T cells sorted from blood. The source is a man younger than 45 in good health.

This sequence joins TRBV27 and TRBJ2-1, with a possible D match to TRBD1 (5 bases). V was shortened by 5 bases and J by 8 bases, with 22 bases between the two germline ends. CDR1 MNHEY and CDR2 SMNVEV come from the germline V gene (reference sequence). The CDR3 sequence is 16 residues long. CDR3: CASSPAAFKGYHEQFF. The DNA for the CDR3 is TGTGCCAGCAGTCCAGCAGCTTTTAAGGGGTATCATGAGCAGTTCTTC.

The chain uses TRBV7-2 and TRBJ2-7, with 7 bases identical to TRBD2. The CDR3 spans 16 residues. The V gene end was trimmed by 0 bases and the J gene end by 2 bases; junction bases not matched to a gene: 7. The germline gives CDR1 SGHTA, CDR2 FQGNSA. CDR3 bases: TGTGCCAGCAGCTTAGCGGCTAGCGGACCCGCCTACGAGCAGTACTTC. It is translated as CASSLAASGPAYEQYF.